This T cell receptor beta chain was observed in a study of T cells in Graves' hyperthyroidism and ophthalmopathy. Study-level background: Peripheral blood was acquired at first diagnosis, ahead of any therapy whatsoever.

A Clinical Activity Score of at least 3, a NOSPECS grade of at least 4 and a duration under 3 months were recorded in the ophthalmopathy patients. A patient was excluded if there was uncontrolled infection, other autoimmune disease, pregnancy or lactation. In making diagnoses, clinical symptoms, serum thyroxine and TRAb, thyroid ultrasound and orbital computed tomography were all used. Trimming pared 3 bases from V and 2 bases from J, leaving 13 bases between. Germline CDR1 DFQATT, CDR2 SNEGSKA (reference sequence). This CDR3 has 15 amino acids. RNA transcripts were the template for amplifying TCR beta CDR3 regions. HTBI primers were employed in a first-round RT-PCR of the TCR CDR3. MiXCR was run by TCRdb on the multiplex PCR reads, yielding one entry per CDR3 protein. The table lists hundreds of thousands of distinct CDR3 sequences, roughly 19% of them singletons.

The sequencing sample was made of blood. The chain couples TRBV20-1 to TRBJ2-2; D is possibly TRBD1 or TRBD2 (5 bases each). The source is a man between 45 and 60 years old with Graves' ophthalmopathy. The CDR3 DNA follows: TGCAGTGCTAGTCGCCCGAGGGGTAACACCGGGGAGCTGTTTTTT. Amino acid sequence: CSASRPRGNTGELFF.